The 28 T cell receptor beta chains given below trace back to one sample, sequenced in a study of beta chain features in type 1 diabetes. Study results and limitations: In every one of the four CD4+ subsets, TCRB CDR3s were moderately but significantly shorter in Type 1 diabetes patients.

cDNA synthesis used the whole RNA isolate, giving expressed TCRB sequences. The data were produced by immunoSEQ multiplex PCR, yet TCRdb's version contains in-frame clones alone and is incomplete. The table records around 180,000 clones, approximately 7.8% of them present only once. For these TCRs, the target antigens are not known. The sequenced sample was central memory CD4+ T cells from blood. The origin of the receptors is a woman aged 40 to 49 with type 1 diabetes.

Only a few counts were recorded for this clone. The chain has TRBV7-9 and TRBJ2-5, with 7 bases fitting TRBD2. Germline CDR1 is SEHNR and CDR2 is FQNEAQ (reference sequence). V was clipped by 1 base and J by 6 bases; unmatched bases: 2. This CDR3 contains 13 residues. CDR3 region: CASSLGSGKTQYF. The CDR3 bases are TGTGCCAGCAGCTTAGGGAGCGGGAAGACCCAGTACTTC.

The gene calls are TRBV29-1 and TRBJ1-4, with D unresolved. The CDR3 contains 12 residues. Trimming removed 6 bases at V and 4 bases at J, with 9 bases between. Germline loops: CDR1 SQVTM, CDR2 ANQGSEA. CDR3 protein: CSVGRSNEKLFF. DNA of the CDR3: TGCAGCGTGGGCAGAAGTAATGAAAAACTGTTTTTT.

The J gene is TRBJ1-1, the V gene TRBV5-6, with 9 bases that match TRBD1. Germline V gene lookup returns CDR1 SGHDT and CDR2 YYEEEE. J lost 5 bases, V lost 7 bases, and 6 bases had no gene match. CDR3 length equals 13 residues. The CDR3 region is CASLQGARTEAFF. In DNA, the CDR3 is TGTGCCAGCTTACAGGGGGCGCGAACTGAAGCTTTCTTT.

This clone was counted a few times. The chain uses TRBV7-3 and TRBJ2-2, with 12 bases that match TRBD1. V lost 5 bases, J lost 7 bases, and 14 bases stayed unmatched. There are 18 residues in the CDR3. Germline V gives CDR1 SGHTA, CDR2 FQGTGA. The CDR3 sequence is CASSPYSTRDRGLGELFF. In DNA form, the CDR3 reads TGTGCCAGCAGCCCCTATAGCACCCGGGACAGGGGGCTCGGGGAGCTGTTTTTT.

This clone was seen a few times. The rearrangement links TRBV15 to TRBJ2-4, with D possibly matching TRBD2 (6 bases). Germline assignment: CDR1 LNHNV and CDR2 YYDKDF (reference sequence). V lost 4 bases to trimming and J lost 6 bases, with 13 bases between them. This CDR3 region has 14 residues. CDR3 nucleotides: TGTGCCACCAGCACCCGGGACTCCGGAAACATTCAGTACTTC. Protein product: CATSTRDSGNIQYF.

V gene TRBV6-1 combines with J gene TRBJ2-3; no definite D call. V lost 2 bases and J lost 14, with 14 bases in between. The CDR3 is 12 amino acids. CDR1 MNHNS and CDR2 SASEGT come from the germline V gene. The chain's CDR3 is CASSEKSPRLYF. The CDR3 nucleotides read TGTGCCAGCAGTGAAAAGTCTCCGCGCCTGTATTTT.

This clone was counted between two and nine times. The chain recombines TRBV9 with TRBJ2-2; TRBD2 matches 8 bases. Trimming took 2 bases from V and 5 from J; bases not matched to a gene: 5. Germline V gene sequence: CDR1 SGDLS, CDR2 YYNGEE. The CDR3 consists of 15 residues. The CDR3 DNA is TGTGCCAGCAGCGTGTCAGCGGGGGAAACCGGGGAGCTGTTTTTT. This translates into CASSVSAGETGELFF.

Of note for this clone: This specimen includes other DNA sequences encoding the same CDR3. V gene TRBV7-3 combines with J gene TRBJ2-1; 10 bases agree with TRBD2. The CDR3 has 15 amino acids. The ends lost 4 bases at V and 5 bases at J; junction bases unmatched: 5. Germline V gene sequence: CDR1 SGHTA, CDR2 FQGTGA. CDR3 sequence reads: CASSSVAGGNNEQFF. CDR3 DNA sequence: TGTGCCAGCAGCTCCGTAGCGGGGGGTAACAATGAGCAGTTCTTC.

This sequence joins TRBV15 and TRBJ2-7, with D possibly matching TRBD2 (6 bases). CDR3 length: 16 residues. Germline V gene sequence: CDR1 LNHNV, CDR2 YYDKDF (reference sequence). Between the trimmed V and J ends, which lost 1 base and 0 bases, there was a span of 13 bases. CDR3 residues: CATSRGAGSYSYEQYF. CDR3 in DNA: TGTGCCACCAGCAGAGGGGCCGGGAGTTACTCCTACGAGCAGTACTTC.

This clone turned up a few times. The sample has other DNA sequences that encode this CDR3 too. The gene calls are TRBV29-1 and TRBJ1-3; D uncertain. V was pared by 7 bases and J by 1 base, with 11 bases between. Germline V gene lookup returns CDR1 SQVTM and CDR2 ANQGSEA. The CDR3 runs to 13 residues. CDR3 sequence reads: CSGEGLSGNTIYF. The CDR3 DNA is TGCAGCGGGGAGGGATTATCTGGAAACACCATATATTTT.

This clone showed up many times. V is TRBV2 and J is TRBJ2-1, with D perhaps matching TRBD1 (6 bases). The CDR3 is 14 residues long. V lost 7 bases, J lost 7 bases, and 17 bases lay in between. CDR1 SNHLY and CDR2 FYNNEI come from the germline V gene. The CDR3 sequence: CASKRGPTGNEQFF. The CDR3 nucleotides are TGTGCCAGCAAAAGAGGACCAACAGGGAATGAGCAGTTCTTC.

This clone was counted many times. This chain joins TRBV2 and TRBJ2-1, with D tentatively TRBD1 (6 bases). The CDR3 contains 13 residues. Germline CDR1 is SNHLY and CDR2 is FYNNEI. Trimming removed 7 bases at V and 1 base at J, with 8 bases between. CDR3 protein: CASTQGSYNEQFF. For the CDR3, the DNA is TGTGCCAGCACACAGGGATCCTACAATGAGCAGTTCTTC.

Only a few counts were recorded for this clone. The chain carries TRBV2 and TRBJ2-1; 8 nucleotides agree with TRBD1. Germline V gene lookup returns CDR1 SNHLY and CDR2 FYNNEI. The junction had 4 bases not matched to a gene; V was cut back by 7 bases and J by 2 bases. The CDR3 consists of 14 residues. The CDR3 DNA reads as TGTGCCAGCAATGGACAGGGCACCTACAATGAGCAGTTCTTC. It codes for CASNGQGTYNEQFF.

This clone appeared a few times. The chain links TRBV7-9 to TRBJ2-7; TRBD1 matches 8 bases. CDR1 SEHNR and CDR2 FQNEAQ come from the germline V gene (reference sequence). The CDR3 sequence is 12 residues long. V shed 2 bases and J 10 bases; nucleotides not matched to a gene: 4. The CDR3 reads CASSLPQGAQYF. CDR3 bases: TGTGCCAGCAGCTTACCCCAGGGGGCACAGTACTTC.

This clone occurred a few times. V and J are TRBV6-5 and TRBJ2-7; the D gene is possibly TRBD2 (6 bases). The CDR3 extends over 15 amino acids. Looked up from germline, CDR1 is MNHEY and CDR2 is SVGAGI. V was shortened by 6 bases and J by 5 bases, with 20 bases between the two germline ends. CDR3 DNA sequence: TGTGCCAGCAGGAGGGCAGGGAGGCTTTTGGACGAGCAGTACTTC. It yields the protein CASRRAGRLLDEQYF.

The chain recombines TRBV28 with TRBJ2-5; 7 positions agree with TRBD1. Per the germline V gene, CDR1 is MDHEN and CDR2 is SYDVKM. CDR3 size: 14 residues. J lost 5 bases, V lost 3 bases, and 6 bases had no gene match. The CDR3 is CASSFLTGMETQYF. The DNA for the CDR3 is TGTGCCAGCAGTTTCCTGACAGGGATGGAGACCCAGTACTTC.

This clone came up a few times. The CDR3 sequence is CASSQVVPGGDISGELFF. The CDR3 DNA is TGCGCCAGCAGCCAAGTCGTCCCTGGAGGGGATATCTCCGGGGAGCTGTTTTTT. The V call is TRBV4-3, the J call TRBJ2-2; the D gene is possibly TRBD2 (6 bases). CDR3 length: 18 residues. Germline V CDR1 and CDR2: LGHNA, YSLEER. V was cut by 1 base and J by 6 bases, with 21 bases left in between.

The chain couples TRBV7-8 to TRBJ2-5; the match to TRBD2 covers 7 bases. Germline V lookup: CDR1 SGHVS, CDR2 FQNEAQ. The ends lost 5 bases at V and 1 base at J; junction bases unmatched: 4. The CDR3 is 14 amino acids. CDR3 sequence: CASSNSGTQETQYF. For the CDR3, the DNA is TGTGCCAGCAGCAACAGCGGGACCCAAGAGACCCAGTACTTC.

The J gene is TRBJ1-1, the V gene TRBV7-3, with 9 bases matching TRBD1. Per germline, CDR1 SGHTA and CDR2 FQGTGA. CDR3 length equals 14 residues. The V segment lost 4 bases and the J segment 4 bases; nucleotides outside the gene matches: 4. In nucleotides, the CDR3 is TGTGCCAGCAGCTCGACAGGGGGTGGCACTGAAGCTTTCTTT. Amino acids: CASSSTGGGTEAFF.

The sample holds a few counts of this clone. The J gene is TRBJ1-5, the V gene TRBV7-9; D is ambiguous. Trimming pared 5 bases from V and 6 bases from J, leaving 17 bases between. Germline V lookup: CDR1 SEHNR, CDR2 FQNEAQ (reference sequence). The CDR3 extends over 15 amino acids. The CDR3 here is CASSPREERGQPQHF. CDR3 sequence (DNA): TGTGCCAGCAGCCCCCGAGAGGAACGGGGTCAGCCCCAGCATTTT.

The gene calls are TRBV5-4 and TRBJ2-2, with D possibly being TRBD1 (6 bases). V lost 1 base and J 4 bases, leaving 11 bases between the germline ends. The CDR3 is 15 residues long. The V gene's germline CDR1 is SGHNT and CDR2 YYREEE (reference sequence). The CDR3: CASSLLQGSTGELFF. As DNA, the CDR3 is TGTGCCAGCAGCTTGTTACAGGGAAGCACCGGGGAGCTGTTTTTT.

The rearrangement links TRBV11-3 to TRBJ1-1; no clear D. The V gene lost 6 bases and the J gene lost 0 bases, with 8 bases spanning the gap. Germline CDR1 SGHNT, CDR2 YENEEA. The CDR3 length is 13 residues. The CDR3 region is CASSTSLNTEAFF. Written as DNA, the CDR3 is TGTGCCAGCAGTACTTCACTGAACACTGAAGCTTTCTTT. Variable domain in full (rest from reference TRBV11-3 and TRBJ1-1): EAGVVQSPRYKIIEKKQPVAFWCNPISGHNTLYWYLQNLGQGPELLIRYENEEAVDDSQLPKDRFSAERLKGVDSTLKIQPAELGDSAVYLCASSTSLNTEAFFGQGTRLTVV.

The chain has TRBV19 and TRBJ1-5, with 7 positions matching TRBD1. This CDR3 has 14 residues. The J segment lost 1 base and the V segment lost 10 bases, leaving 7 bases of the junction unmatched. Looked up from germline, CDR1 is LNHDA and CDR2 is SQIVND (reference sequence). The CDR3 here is CATTDRRSNQPQHF. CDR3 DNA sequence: TGTGCCACCACGGACAGGCGCAGCAATCAGCCCCAGCATTTT.

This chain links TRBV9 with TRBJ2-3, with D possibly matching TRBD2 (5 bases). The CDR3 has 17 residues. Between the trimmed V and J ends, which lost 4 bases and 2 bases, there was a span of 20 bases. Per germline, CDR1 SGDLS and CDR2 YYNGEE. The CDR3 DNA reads TGTGCCAGCAGCTTCGAGGACCGGAGGCCCATCACAGATACGCAGTATTTT. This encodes CASSFEDRRPITDTQYF.

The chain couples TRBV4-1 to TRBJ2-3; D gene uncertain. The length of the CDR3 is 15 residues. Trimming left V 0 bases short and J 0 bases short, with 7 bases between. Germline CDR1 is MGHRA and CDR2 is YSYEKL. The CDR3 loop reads CASSQDLTSTDTQYF. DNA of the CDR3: TGCGCCAGCAGCCAAGATCTTACTAGCACAGATACGCAGTATTTT.

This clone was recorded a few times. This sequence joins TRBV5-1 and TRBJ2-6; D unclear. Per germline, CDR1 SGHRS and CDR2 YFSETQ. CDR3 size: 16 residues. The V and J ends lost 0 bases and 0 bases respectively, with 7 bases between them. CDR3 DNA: TGCGCCAGCAGCTTGGGTAGTCTCTCTGGGGCCAACGTCCTGACTTTC. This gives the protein CASSLGSLSGANVLTF.

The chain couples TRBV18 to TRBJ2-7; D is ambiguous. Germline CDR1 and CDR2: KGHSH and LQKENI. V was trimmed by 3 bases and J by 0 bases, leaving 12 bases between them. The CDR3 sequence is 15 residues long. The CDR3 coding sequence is TGTGCCAGCTCACCTAACAGTGGTAGCTCCTACGAGCAGTACTTC. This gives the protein CASSPNSGSSYEQYF.

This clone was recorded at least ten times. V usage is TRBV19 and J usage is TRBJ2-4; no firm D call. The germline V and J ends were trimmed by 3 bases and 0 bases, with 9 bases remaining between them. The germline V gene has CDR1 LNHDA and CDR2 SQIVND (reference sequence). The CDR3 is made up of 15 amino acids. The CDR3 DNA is TGTGCCAGTAGTATGGGCCAACTAGCCAAAAACATTCAGTACTTC. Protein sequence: CASSMGQLAKNIQYF.